This T cell receptor beta chain is drawn from a study of T cell repertoires in cytomegalovirus infection. Study summary: Evidence of both CMV infection and a matching HLA type came from public TCR beta signatures. Broader study findings: Adding up the frequency of public TCR beta families identified people who carried CMV plus the relevant HLA. Across the ex vivo response, the dominant clonotypes were HLA-C-restricted CMV-specific TCR beta clonotypes.

Concerning this clonotype itself: Antigen: not known.

From the reads, TCRdb called clonotypes with MiXCR, one entry per CDR3 protein. The sample has about 190,000 distinct CDR3 sequences, over 25% seen once. The TCR comes from a human donor in good health (CMV status not recorded). Some clones in this sample may be carry-over from other donors' samples. Sequencing was carried out using PBMCs.

CDR3 protein: CSARESGTSGLGGELFF. The CDR3 DNA sequence: TGCAGTGCTAGAGAATCCGGGACTAGCGGTTTGGGCGGGGAGCTGTTTTTT. The V call is TRBV20-1, the J call TRBJ2-2; TRBD2 agrees at 11 bases. Trimming at V came to 0 bases and at J to 7 bases, leaving 10 bases not matched to a gene. Germline V gene lookup returns CDR1 DFQATT and CDR2 SNEGSKA (reference sequence). The CDR3 extends over 17 amino acids.